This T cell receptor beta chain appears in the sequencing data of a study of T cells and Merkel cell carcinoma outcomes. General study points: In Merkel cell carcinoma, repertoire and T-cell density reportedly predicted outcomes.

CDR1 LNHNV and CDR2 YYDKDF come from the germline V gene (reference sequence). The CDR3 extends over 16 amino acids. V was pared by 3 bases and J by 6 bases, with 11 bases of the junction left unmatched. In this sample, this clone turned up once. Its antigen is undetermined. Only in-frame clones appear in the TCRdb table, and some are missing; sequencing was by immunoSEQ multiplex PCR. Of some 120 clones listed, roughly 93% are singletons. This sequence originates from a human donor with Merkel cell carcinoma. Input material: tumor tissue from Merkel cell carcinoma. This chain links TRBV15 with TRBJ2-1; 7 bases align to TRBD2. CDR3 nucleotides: TGTGCCACCAGCAGCCGCCGGGACTACCCAGGCAATGAGCAGTTCTTC. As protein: CATSSRRDYPGNEQFF.